This record concerns one T cell receptor beta chain sequence. Each CDR3 protein gets one entry in TCRdb, which reprocessed the 5' RACE reads and gives no DNA. This sample lists about 460,000 distinct CDR3 sequences; its ten largest clones have approximately 1.4%. This entry is derived from a study of T cells expressing NK-cell markers. The receptor was derived from a woman between 50 and 59 years old in good health. The sample consisted of blood T cells: a sorted CD56 or NKG2C T cell subset, CD4+ or CD8+ T cells, or bulk PBMC T cells (not recorded which).

The CDR3 loop reads CASSLDQTDYTGELFF. The genes are TRBV5-1 and TRBJ2-2. The CDR3 length is 16 residues. Germline loops: CDR1 SGHRS, CDR2 YFSETQ.